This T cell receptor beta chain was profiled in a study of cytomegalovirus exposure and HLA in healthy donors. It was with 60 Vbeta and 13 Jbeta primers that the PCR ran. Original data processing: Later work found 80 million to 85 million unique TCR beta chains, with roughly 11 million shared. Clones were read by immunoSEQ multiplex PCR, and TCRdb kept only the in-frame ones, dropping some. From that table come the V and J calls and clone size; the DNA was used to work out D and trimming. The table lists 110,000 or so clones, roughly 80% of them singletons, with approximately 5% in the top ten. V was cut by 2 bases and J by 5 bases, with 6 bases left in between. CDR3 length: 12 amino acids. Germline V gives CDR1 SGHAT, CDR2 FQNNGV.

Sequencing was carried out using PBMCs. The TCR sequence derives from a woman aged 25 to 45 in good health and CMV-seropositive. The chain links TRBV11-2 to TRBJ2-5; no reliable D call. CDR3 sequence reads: CASSLIEETQYF. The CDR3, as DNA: TGTGCCAGCAGCTTAATCGAGGAGACCCAGTACTTC.